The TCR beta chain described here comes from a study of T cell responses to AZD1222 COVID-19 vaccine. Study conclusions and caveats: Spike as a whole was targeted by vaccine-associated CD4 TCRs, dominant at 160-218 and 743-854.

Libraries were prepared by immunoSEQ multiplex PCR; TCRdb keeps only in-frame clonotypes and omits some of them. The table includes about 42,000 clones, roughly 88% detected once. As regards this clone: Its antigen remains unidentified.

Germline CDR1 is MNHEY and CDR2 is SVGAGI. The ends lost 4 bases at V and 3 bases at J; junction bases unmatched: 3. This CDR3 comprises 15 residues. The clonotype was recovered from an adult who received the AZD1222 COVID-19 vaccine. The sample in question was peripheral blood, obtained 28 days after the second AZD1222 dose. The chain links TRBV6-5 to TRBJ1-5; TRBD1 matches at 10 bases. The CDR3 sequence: CASSWTGGFNQPQHF. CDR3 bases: TGTGCCAGCAGTTGGACAGGGGGATTCAATCAGCCCCAGCATTTT.